Each of the 27 T cell receptor beta chains below was sequenced from the same sample in a study of response to subunit inactivated influenza vaccine. From the RT-PCR reads, TCRdb called clonotypes with MiXCR, one entry per CDR3 protein. The table records roughly 650,000 distinct CDR3 sequences, roughly 14% of them present only once. The sample here was PBMCs from blood, taken about 11 days after vaccination. The source of these receptors is a man aged 50-60 years who received an inactivated influenza vaccine.

This clonotype has ten or more counts. The chain is built from TRBV5-1 and TRBJ1-6; no clear D. Trimming cost V 2 bases and J 3 bases, with 6 bases left between them. The CDR3 has 14 residues. Germline loops: CDR1 SGHRS, CDR2 YFSETQ. The CDR3 region is CASSFGSYNSPLHF. CDR3 sequence (DNA): TGCGCCAGCAGCTTCGGGAGCTATAATTCACCCCTCCACTTT. The whole variable domain, remainder taken from reference TRBV5-1 and TRBJ1-6, is KAGVTQTPRYLIKTRGQQVTLSCSPISGHRSVSWYQQTPGQGLQFLFEYFSETQRNKGNFPGRFSGRQFSNSRSEMNVSTLELGDSALYLCASSFGSYNSPLHFGNGTRLTVT.

The chain uses TRBV20-1 and TRBJ2-1; no clear D gene. Germline V gene data show CDR1 as DFQATT and CDR2 as SNEGSKA (reference sequence). Trimming removed 5 bases from V and 9 bases from J, with 11 bases in between. There are 11 residues in the CDR3. CDR3 loop: CSARPVSEQFF. The CDR3 DNA is TGCAGTGCTCGGCCGGTCTCTGAGCAGTTCTTC.

The chain couples TRBV5-4 to TRBJ2-7; 12 bases map to TRBD2. The trim removed 4 bases at V and 9 bases at J, leaving 5 bases unmatched. The CDR3 is made up of 13 amino acids. The V gene's germline CDR1 is SGHNT and CDR2 YYREEE (reference sequence). For the CDR3, the DNA is TGTGCCAGCAGCGAACGGACTAGCGGGGTGCAGTACTTC. Translating it yields CASSERTSGVQYF.

The CDR3 loop reads CSARSSGTGLGTQYF. The CDR3 DNA reads TGCAGTGCTAGATCATCAGGGACAGGGCTCGGGACCCAGTACTTC. The V gene is TRBV20-1, the J gene TRBJ2-5; 9 bases align to TRBD1. V lost 2 bases, J lost 7 bases, and 11 bases stayed unmatched. Germline values: CDR1 DFQATT, CDR2 SNEGSKA (reference sequence). This CDR3 is built from 15 residues.

V gene TRBV4-3 combines with J gene TRBJ2-3; 7 positions agree with TRBD2. CDR1 and CDR2 from the germline V gene are LGHNA and YSLEER. The CDR3 contains 17 residues. The ends lost 0 bases at V and 0 bases at J; junction bases unmatched: 6. CDR3 nucleotide sequence: TGCGCCAGCAGCCAAGAGCGGGGGTGGAGGAGCACAGATACGCAGTATTTT. This sequence encodes CASSQERGWRSTDTQYF.

The gene calls are TRBV18 and TRBJ1-1; 7 positions match TRBD1. CDR1 is KGHSH, CDR2 LQKENI, per germline. This CDR3 contains 14 residues. With 3 bases clipped from V and 5 bases from J, the junction kept 6 bases outside the gene matches. In DNA, the CDR3 is TGTGCCAGCTCACCGACAGGGACGGGGACTGAAGCTTTCTTT. It encodes CASSPTGTGTEAFF.

This clonotype has just a few counts. The V gene is TRBV6-2 or TRBV6-3, the J gene TRBJ2-1, with a possible D match to TRBD2 (8 bases). CDR1 MNHEY and CDR2 SVGEGT come from the germline V gene. This CDR3 is built from 21 residues. V lost 7 bases and J 4 bases, leaving 35 bases between the germline ends. The CDR3 protein is CASTPGEGASYREGGYNEQFF. DNA for the CDR3: TGTGCCAGCACCCCCGGGGAGGGGGCGTCGTATCGGGAGGGCGGTTACAATGAGCAGTTCTTC.

The chain carries TRBV20-1 and TRBJ2-1; 11 bases map to TRBD2. Germline CDR1 reads DFQATT; CDR2 reads SNEGSKA (reference sequence). The CDR3 consists of 16 residues. V was pared by 5 bases and J by 6 bases, with 12 bases of the junction left unmatched. The CDR3 sequence: CSAPDFSGGAGNEQFF. The CDR3 nucleotides are TGCAGTGCTCCCGATTTTAGCGGGGGGGCCGGCAATGAGCAGTTCTTC.

The chain joins TRBV5-5 to TRBJ2-7, with a possible D match to TRBD2 (6 bases). V lost 4 bases to trimming and J lost 9 bases, with 23 bases between them. The CDR3 has 15 amino acids. The germline gives CDR1 SGHKS, CDR2 YYEKEE (reference sequence). Written as DNA, the CDR3 is TGTGCCAGCAGCCCTAGTTGGGAGGTAACTACGAGGCAGTACTTC. Translating gives CASSPSWEVTTRQYF.

The chain recombines TRBV6-1 with TRBJ2-1; no clear D. Germline values: CDR1 MNHNS, CDR2 SASEGT. This CDR3 spans 15 amino acids. V was pared by 3 bases and J by 0 bases, with 9 bases between. The CDR3 DNA is TGTGCCAGCAGTGATTGGGGAAGCTCCTACAATGAGCAGTTCTTC. Translation: CASSDWGSSYNEQFF.

This clonotype was recorded many times. The chain has TRBV4-1 and TRBJ1-2; 7 bases are a match to TRBD1. Germline V CDR1 and CDR2: MGHRA, YSYEKL. The CDR3 is 14 amino acids. With 2 bases clipped from V and 10 bases from J, the junction kept 10 bases outside the gene matches. The CDR3 reads CASSQSEWTGDYTF. DNA of the CDR3: TGCGCCAGCAGCCAATCAGAGTGGACAGGCGACTACACCTTC.

The chain is built from TRBV7-9 and TRBJ2-1; D remains unclear. Germline CDR1 is SEHNR and CDR2 is FQNEAQ (reference sequence). The CDR3 runs to 12 residues. V lost 5 bases and J lost 9, with 11 bases in between. CDR3 amino acids: CASSDEVGEQFF. CDR3 bases: TGTGCCAGCAGCGATGAGGTGGGTGAGCAGTTCTTC.

This rearrangement joins TRBV19 to TRBJ2-7; D may be TRBD1 (6 bases). Germline assignment: CDR1 LNHDA and CDR2 SQIVND (reference sequence). The CDR3 has 13 amino acids. V was shortened by 4 bases and J by 3 bases, with 10 bases between the two germline ends. The CDR3 nucleotides are TGTGCCAGTAGTACCATCAGGGGCTACGAGCAGTACTTC. It encodes CASSTIRGYEQYF.

This clonotype was counted at least ten times. J is TRBJ2-5 and V is TRBV28; 7 bases map to TRBD2. Unmatched junction bases numbered 7, after V lost 2 bases and J lost 4 bases. The CDR3 length is 15 residues. Germline-derived CDR1 and CDR2 are MDHEN and SYDVKM. The CDR3, as DNA: TGTGCCAGCAGTTTACGTGGCGGGGGACGAGAGACCCAGTACTTC. Protein product: CASSLRGGGRETQYF.

The sample holds a few counts of this clonotype. The chain has TRBV9 and TRBJ1-6; D uncertain. The CDR3 is 13 amino acids. CDR1 is SGDLS, CDR2 YYNGEE, per germline. Trimming stripped 4 bases from V and 9 bases from J, with 11 bases between. The CDR3 bases are TGTGCCAGCAGCCCCGGAGGGATTTCACCCCTCCACTTT. The encoded protein is CASSPGGISPLHF.

This clonotype was counted many times. The rearrangement joins TRBV7-6 to TRBJ1-1; D remains ambiguous. There are 13 residues in the CDR3. The germline V gene encodes CDR1 SGHVS and CDR2 FNYEAQ. The V and J ends lost 4 bases and 0 bases respectively, with 6 bases between them. CDR3 sequence (DNA): TGTGCCAGCAGCTCGAACATGAACACTGAAGCTTTCTTT. Amino acids: CASSSNMNTEAFF.

This clonotype was detected ten times or more. The chain couples TRBV29-1 to TRBJ2-3; weak D call: TRBD2 (6 bases). Germline values: CDR1 SQVTM, CDR2 ANQGSEA. With 7 bases removed from V and 8 bases from J, the gap between germline ends came to 19 bases. The CDR3 is made up of 13 amino acids. CDR3 nucleotides: TGCAGCGGGACGGGACTCGGCTCGGGTACGCAGTATTTT. This translates into CSGTGLGSGTQYF.

This clonotype was observed a handful of times. V usage is TRBV27 and J usage is TRBJ2-2; unclear D gene. This CDR3 spans 13 amino acids. Germline V lookup: CDR1 MNHEY, CDR2 SMNVEV (reference sequence). The germline V and J ends were trimmed by 3 bases and 1 base, with 3 bases remaining between them. CDR3 protein: CASSFWNTGELFF. CDR3 nucleotides: TGTGCCAGCAGTTTCTGGAACACCGGGGAGCTGTTTTTT.

This clonotype was seen more than once but under ten times. The genes are TRBV6-2 or TRBV6-3 and TRBJ2-7, with 9 bases identical to TRBD1. J lost 0 bases, V lost 2 bases, and 8 bases had no gene match. The germline V gene encodes CDR1 MNHEY and CDR2 SVGEGT. The CDR3 is made up of 17 amino acids. CDR3 protein: CASSYATGTGISYEQYF. The CDR3 region has the DNA TGTGCCAGCAGTTACGCCACCGGGACAGGGATCTCCTACGAGCAGTACTTC.

This clonotype turned up a few times. The V gene is TRBV5-1, the J gene TRBJ1-5; D unresolved. Per the germline V gene, CDR1 is SGHRS and CDR2 is YFSETQ. This CDR3 has 13 amino acids. The V and J ends lost 4 bases and 4 bases respectively, with 9 bases between them. The DNA of the CDR3 is TGCGCCAGCAGCCCCAGCCCAAATCAGCCCCAGCATTTT. It yields the protein CASSPSPNQPQHF.

This clonotype has a count of ten or more. CDR3 sequence: CAISVQQGHEQYF. CDR3 sequence (DNA): TGTGCCATCAGTGTCCAACAGGGCCACGAGCAGTACTTC. The chain uses TRBV10-3 and TRBJ2-7; D is possibly TRBD1 (6 bases). In germline, CDR1 is ENHRY, CDR2 SYGVKD. This CDR3 is 13 amino acids long. The V end lost 4 bases, the J end lost 5 bases, and 12 bases lay between the germline ends.

The gene calls are TRBV20-1 and TRBJ2-7; 8 positions match TRBD2. J lost 2 bases, V lost 7 bases, and 13 bases had no gene match. The germline gives CDR1 DFQATT, CDR2 SNEGSKA (reference sequence). This CDR3 has 15 residues. This chain's CDR3 is CSGQAGTRLPYEQYF. The CDR3 nucleotides are TGCAGTGGCCAGGCCGGGACTAGGTTACCCTACGAGCAGTACTTC.

This clonotype has a handful of counts. The chain combines TRBV20-1 with TRBJ2-7, with 7 positions matching TRBD1. V was clipped by 8 bases and J by 2 bases; unmatched bases: 6. From germline, CDR1 is DFQATT and CDR2 SNEGSKA (reference sequence). There are 12 residues in the CDR3. The CDR3 here is CSPRGSTYEQYF. The CDR3 DNA reads as TGCAGTCCCAGGGGGTCAACCTACGAGCAGTACTTC.

V gene TRBV3-1 combines with J gene TRBJ2-3; 8 bases are a match to TRBD2. Germline CDR1 is LGHDT and CDR2 is YNNKEL (reference sequence). The CDR3 totals 14 residues. V shed 6 bases and J 0 bases; nucleotides not matched to a gene: 2. CDR3 sequence reads: CASRSSGSTDTQYF. In nucleotides, the CDR3 is TGTGCCAGCAGATCTAGCGGGAGCACAGATACGCAGTATTTT.

The CDR3 DNA reads TGTGCCAGCAGTTACTCGGTAGGAGCGAAGGGGGTGGCAGTTACGCAGTATTTT. This sequence encodes CASSYSVGAKGVAVTQYF. The chain links TRBV6-2 or TRBV6-3 to TRBJ2-3; D is perhaps TRBD1 (6 bases). This CDR3 is 18 amino acids long. Germline V lookup: CDR1 MNHEY, CDR2 SVGEGT. Trimming cost V 0 bases and J 8 bases, with 24 bases left between them.

This chain joins TRBV12-3 or TRBV12-4 and TRBJ1-2; perhaps TRBD1 as D (6 bases). V was trimmed by 5 bases and J by 4 bases, leaving 14 bases between them. The CDR3 consists of 14 residues. CDR3 in amino acids: CASSASGQPYGYTF. In nucleotides, the CDR3 is TGTGCCAGCAGTGCCTCAGGACAGCCCTATGGCTACACCTTC.

This clonotype has more than one count but fewer than ten. The chain joins TRBV7-9 to TRBJ1-1; D remains ambiguous. The length of the CDR3 is 15 residues. V lost 5 bases, J lost 0 bases, and 13 bases lay in between. Germline assignment: CDR1 SEHNR and CDR2 FQNEAQ (reference sequence). The CDR3 reads CASSKNRILNTEAFF. DNA for the CDR3: TGTGCCAGCAGCAAAAACCGGATTTTGAACACTGAAGCTTTCTTT.